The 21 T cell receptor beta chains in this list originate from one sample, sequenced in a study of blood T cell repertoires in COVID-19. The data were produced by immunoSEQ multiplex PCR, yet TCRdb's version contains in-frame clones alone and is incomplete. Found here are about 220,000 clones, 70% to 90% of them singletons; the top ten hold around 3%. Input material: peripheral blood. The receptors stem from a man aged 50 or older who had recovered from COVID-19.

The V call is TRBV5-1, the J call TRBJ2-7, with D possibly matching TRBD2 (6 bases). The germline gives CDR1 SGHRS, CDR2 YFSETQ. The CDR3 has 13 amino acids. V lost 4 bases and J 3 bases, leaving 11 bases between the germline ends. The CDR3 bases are TGCGCCAGCAGCACGGGACTTTTCTACGAGCAGTACTTC. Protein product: CASSTGLFYEQYF.

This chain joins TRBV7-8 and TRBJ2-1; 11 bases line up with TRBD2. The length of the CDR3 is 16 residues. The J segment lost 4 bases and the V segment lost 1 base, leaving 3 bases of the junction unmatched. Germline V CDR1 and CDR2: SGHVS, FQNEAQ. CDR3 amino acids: CASSLGGLAGYNEQFF. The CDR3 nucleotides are TGTGCCAGCAGCTTAGGTGGACTAGCGGGTTACAATGAGCAGTTCTTC.

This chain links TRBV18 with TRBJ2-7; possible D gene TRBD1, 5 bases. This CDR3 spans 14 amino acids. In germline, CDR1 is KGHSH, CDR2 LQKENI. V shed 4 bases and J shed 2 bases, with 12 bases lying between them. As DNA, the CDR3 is TGTGCCAGCTCACAGGAAGACAGACCCTACGAGCAGTACTTC. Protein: CASSQEDRPYEQYF.

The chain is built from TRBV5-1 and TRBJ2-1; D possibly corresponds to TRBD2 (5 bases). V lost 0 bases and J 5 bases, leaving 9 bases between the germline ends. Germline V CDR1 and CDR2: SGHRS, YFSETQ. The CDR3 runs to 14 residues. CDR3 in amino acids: CASSLDGINNEQFF. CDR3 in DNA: TGCGCCAGCAGCTTGGACGGGATAAACAATGAGCAGTTCTTC.

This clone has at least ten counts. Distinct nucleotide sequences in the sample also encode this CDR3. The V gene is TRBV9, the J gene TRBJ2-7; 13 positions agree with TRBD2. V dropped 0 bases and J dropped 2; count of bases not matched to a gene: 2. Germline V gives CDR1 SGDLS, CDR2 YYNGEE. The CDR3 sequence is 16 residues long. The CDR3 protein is CASSVGGTSGAYEQYF. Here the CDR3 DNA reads TGTGCCAGCAGCGTAGGTGGGACTAGCGGGGCCTACGAGCAGTACTTC.

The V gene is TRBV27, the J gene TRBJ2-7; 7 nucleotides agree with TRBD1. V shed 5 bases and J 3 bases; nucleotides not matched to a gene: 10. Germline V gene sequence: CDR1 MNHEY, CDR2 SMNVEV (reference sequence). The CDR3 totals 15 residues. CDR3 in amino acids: CASSPFPGTDYEQYF. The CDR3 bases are TGTGCCAGCAGTCCCTTTCCCGGGACAGACTACGAGCAGTACTTC.

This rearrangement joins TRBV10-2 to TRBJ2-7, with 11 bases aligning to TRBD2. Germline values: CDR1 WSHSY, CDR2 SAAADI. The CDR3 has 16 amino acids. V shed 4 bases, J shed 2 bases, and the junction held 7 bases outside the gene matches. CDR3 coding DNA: TGCGCCAGCAGTGCCGCAACTAGCGGGAGTCCCTACGAGCAGTACTTC. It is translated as CASSAATSGSPYEQYF.

As DNA, the CDR3 is TGTGCCAGCAGCTCCCAGGCCTACGAGCAGTACTTC. This translates into CASSSQAYEQYF. V gene TRBV7-2 combines with J gene TRBJ2-7; D is unresolved. Looked up from germline, CDR1 is SGHTA and CDR2 is FQGNSA. The CDR3 length is 12 residues. Trimming pared 4 bases from V and 2 bases from J, leaving 6 bases between.

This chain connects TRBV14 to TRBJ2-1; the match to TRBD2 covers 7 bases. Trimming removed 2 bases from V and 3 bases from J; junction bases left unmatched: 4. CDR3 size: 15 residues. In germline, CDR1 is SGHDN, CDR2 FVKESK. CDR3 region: CASSQTSDIYNEQFF. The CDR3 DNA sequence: TGTGCCAGCAGCCAAACTAGCGACATCTACAATGAGCAGTTCTTC.

For the CDR3, the DNA is TGTGCCTGGGCCGGGACTATTTACAATGAGCAGTTCTTC. As protein: CAWAGTIYNEQFF. This rearrangement joins TRBV30 to TRBJ2-1, with 7 bases identical to TRBD2. Per the germline V gene, CDR1 is GTSNPN and CDR2 is SVGIG (reference sequence). With V trimmed by 5 bases and J by 4 bases, 5 bases remained unmatched. The CDR3 has 13 amino acids.

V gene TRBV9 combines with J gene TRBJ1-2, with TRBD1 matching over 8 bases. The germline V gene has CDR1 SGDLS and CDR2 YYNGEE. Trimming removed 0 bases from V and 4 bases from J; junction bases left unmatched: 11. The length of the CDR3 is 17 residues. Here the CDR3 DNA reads TGTGCCAGCAGCGTAGACCCTCGCCTAACAGGGGGCTATGGCTACACCTTC. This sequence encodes CASSVDPRLTGGYGYTF.

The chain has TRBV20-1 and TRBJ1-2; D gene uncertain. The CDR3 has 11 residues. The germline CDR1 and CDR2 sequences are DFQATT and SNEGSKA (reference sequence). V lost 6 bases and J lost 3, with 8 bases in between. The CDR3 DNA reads TGCAGTGCAAGCCGGGACTATGGCTACACCTTC. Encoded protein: CSASRDYGYTF.

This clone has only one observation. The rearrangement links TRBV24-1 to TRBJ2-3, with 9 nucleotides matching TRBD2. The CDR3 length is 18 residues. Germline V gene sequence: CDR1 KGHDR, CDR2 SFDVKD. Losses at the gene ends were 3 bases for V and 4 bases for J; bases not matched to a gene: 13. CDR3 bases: TGTGCCACCAGTGATCGATTTCTAGCGGGAAAGAATCCAGATACGCAGTATTTT. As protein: CATSDRFLAGKNPDTQYF.

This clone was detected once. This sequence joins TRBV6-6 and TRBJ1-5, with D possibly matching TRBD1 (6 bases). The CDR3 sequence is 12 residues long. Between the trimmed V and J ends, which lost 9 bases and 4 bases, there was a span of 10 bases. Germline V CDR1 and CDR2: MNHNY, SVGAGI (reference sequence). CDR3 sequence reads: CASGQLNQPQHF. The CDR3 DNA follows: TGTGCCAGTGGACAGTTAAATCAGCCCCAGCATTTT.

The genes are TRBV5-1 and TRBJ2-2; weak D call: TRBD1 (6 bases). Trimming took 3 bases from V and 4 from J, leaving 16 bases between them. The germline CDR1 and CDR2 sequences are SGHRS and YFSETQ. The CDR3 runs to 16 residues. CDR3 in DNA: TGCGCCAGCAGCTCCCAAACGACAGGTCTCACCGGGGAGCTGTTTTTT. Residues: CASSSQTTGLTGELFF.

The DNA for the CDR3 is TGCGCCAGCAGCATGGGAGGTAGCTCCTATAATTCACCCCTCCACTTT. Translated, it gives CASSMGGSSYNSPLHF. The chain uses TRBV5-1 and TRBJ1-6; D is unclear. V lost 4 bases and J 0 bases, leaving 11 bases between the germline ends. Per the germline V gene, CDR1 is SGHRS and CDR2 is YFSETQ. This CDR3 is built from 16 residues. Full variable domain (outside the CDR3, taken from reference TRBV5-1 and TRBJ1-6): KAGVTQTPRYLIKTRGQQVTLSCSPISGHRSVSWYQQTPGQGLQFLFEYFSETQRNKGNFPGRFSGRQFSNSRSEMNVSTLELGDSALYLCASSMGGSSYNSPLHFGNGTRLTVT.

The DNA of the CDR3 is TGCGCCAGCAGCCCCCGGGACAGGGTAACCGGGCAGTACTTC. Protein product: CASSPRDRVTGQYF. This rearrangement joins TRBV5-1 to TRBJ2-7, with TRBD1 matching 9 bases. CDR1 is SGHRS, CDR2 YFSETQ, per germline. This CDR3 has 14 residues. The V and J ends lost 4 bases and 9 bases, in that order; junction bases with no gene match: 11.

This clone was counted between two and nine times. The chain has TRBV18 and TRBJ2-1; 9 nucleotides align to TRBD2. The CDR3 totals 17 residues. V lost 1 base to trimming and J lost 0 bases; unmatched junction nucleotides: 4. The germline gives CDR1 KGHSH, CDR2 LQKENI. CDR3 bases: TGTGCCAGCTCACCACAGGTTAGCGGGAGCTCCTACAATGAGCAGTTCTTC. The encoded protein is CASSPQVSGSSYNEQFF.

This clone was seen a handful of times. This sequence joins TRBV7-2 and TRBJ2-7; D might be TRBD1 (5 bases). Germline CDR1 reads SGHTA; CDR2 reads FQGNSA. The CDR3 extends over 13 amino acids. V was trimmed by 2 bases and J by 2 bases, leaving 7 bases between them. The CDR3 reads CASSLQGTYEQYF. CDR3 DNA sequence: TGTGCCAGCAGCTTACAGGGAACCTACGAGCAGTACTTC.

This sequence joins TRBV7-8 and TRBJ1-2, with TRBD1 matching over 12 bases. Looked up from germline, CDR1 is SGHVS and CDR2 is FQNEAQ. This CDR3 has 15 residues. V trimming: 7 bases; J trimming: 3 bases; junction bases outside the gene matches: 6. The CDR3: CASNKGTGGDYGYTF. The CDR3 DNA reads TGTGCCAGCAACAAAGGGACAGGGGGCGACTATGGCTACACCTTC.

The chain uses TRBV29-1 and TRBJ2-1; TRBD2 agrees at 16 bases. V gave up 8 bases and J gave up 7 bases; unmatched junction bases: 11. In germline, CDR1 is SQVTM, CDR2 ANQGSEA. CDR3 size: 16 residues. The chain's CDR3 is CSLSGTSGRALNEQFF. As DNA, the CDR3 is TGCAGCCTCTCCGGGACTAGCGGGAGGGCCCTGAATGAGCAGTTCTTC.